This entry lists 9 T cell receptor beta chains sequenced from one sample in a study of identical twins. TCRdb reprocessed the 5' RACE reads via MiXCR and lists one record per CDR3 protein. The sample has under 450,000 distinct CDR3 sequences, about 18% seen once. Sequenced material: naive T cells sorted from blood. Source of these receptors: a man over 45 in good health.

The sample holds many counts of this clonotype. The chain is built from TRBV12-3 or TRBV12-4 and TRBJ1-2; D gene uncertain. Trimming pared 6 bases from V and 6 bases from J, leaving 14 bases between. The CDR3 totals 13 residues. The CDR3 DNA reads TGTGCCAGCAGCCCGGACCTAAGAGATGGCTACACCTTC. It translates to CASSPDLRDGYTF.

DNA of the CDR3: TGCGCCAGCAGCCTGGGGACAGGGGGCGAGTATGGCTACACCTTC. This translates into CASSLGTGGEYGYTF. V is TRBV4-3 and J is TRBJ1-2, with 12 bases fitting TRBD1. This CDR3 spans 15 amino acids. Germline V CDR1 and CDR2: LGHNA, YSLEER. The J segment lost 5 bases and the V segment lost 4 bases, leaving 5 bases of the junction unmatched.

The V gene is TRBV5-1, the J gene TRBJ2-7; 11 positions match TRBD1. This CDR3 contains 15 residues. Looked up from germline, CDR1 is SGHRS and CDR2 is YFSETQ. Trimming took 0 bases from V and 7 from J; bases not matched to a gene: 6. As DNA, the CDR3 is TGCGCCAGCAGCTTGGATGGACAGGGGGCGCGTGAGCAGTACTTC. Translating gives CASSLDGQGAREQYF.

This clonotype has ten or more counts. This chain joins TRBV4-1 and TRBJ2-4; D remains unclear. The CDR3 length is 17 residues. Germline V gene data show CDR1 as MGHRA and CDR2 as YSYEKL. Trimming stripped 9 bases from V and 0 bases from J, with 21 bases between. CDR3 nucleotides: TGCGCCAGGCCCGCTTTCTCCCCTATTACAGCCAAAAACATTCAGTACTTC. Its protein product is CARPAFSPITAKNIQYF.

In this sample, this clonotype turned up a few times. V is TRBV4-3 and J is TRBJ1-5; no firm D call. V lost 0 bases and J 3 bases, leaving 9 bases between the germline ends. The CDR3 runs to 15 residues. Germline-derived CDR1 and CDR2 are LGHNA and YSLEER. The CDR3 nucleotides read TGCGCCAGCAGCCAAGAGGCCGGGTCCAATCAGCCCCAGCATTTT. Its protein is CASSQEAGSNQPQHF.

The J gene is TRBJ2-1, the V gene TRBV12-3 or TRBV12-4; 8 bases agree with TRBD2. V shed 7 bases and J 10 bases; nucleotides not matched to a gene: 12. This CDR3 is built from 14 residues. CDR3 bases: TGTGCCAGCACCCCGGGACTAGGTTCCATAGAGCAGTTCTTC. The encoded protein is CASTPGLGSIEQFF.

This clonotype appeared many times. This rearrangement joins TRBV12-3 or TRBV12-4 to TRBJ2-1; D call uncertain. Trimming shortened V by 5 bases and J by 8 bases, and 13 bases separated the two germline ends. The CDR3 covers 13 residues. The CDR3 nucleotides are TGTGCCAGCAGTGTTCAAAGGCACCATGAGCAGTTCTTC. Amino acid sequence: CASSVQRHHEQFF.

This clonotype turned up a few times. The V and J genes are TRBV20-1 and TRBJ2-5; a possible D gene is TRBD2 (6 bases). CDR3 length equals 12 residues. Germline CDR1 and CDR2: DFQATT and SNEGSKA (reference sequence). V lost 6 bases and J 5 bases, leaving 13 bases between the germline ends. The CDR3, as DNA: TGCAGTGCCATCCGACGGGGGGAGACCCAGTACTTC. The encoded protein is CSAIRRGETQYF.

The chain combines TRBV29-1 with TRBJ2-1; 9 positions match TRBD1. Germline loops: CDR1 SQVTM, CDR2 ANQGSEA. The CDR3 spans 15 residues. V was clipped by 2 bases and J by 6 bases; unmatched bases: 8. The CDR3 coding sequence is TGCAGCGTTGAATTCCGGGACAGGGTTGTCAATGAGCAGTTCTTC. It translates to CSVEFRDRVVNEQFF.